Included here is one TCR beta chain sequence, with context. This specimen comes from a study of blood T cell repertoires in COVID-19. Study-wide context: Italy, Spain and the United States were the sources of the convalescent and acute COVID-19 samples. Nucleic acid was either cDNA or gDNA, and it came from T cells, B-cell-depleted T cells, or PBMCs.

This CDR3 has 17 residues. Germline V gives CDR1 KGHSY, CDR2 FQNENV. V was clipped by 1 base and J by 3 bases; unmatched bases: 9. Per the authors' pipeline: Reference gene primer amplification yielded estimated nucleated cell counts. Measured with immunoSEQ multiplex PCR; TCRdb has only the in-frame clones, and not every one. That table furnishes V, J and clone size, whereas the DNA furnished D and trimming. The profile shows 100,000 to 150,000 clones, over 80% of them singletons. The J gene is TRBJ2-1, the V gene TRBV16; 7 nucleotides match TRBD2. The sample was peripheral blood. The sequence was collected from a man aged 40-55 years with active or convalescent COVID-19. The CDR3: CASSQWGGGSSYNEQFF. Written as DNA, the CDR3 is TGTGCCAGCAGCCAATGGGGCGGGGGTAGTAGCTACAATGAGCAGTTCTTC.